This entry concerns a single T cell receptor (beta chain). Antigen specificity is unknown. The sample is drawn from a study of lymphopenia after photon versus proton radiotherapy. Study-wide findings and caveats: Post-nadir TCR diversity decline inversely tracked overall survival among those who died. Under photons, naive T cells and diversity fell while effector/memory populations rose. After lymphocyte nadir, photon-treated repertoires showed oligoclonal expansion, especially CD8+ Temra.

Clones were sequenced by immunoSEQ multiplex PCR, and TCRdb holds only the in-frame ones, with some missing. The sample includes some 41,000 clones, around 84% seen only once; the top ten take 10%. Germline-derived CDR1 and CDR2 are KGHSH and LQKENI. V lost 4 bases and J 1 base, leaving 17 bases between the germline ends. The CDR3 loop spans 16 amino acids. The chain links TRBV18 to TRBJ2-7; perhaps TRBD2 as D (6 bases). The TCR sequence derives from an older woman with pancreatic cancer. Some clones in this sample may be carry-over from other donors' samples. The sample consisted of peripheral blood, taken from a patient treated with proton-based radiotherapy. CDR3 bases: TGTGCCAGCTCACGTGACGGCGGGGCCGTTTCCTACGAGCAGTACTTC. This translates into CASSRDGGAVSYEQYF.